This paragraph reports one TCR beta chain. Its target is not known. These data are taken from a study of T-cell memory formation after mild COVID-19. The overall study: TCR clusters largely stayed donor specific. Study-wide points: Some clones that responded turned up in pre-infection memory, which suggests that cross-reactive memory joined in.

V shed 3 bases and J 6 bases; nucleotides not matched to a gene: 9. The germline V gene encodes CDR1 LGHDT and CDR2 YNNKEL (reference sequence). The length of the CDR3 is 15 residues. Researchers used 5'RACE with constant-segment primers to make TCR alpha and TCR beta cDNA libraries that carry sample barcodes and UMIs. TCRdb itself ran the 5' RACE reads through MiXCR, one entry per CDR3 protein. The sample lists 200,000 to 300,000 distinct CDR3 sequences, approximately 16% seen once, with 20% to 25% in the top ten. The sequence was obtained from a man between 18 and 29 years old who had mild COVID-19 (a few samples of this study predate the infection). Cell type and time point are not known. What was sequenced was PBMCs or a T cell subset sorted from them (not recorded which). This sequence joins TRBV3-1 and TRBJ2-7; 9 nucleotides agree with TRBD1. CDR3 in DNA: TGTGCCAGCAGCCAGGGACAGGGCCTGGGGGGCGAGCAGTACGTC. Translating gives CASSQGQGLGGEQYV.